One and the same sample provided the 3 T cell receptor beta chains below, sequenced in a study of T cells after yellow fever vaccination. TCRdb re-analysed the 5' RACE reads in MiXCR, keeping a single row per CDR3 protein. Altogether just under 30,000 distinct CDR3 sequences are present, around 5% being singletons, with the ten largest covering under 50%. Sample: CD8+ T cells sorted from PBMCs, taken 10 days after the yellow fever booster vaccination. The source of these receptors is a man aged 25 to 40 who received the YFV17D yellow fever vaccine.

This chain links TRBV29-1 with TRBJ2-7; D is possibly TRBD2 (6 bases). The germline gives CDR1 SQVTM, CDR2 ANQGSEA. Trimming shortened V by 4 bases and J by 0 bases, and 19 bases separated the two germline ends. The CDR3 has 16 residues. The CDR3 region is CSVALVEGSSSYEQYF. In nucleotides, the CDR3 is TGCAGCGTTGCGTTGGTGGAGGGCTCTAGCTCCTACGAGCAGTACTTC.

This clonotype was counted at least ten times. The chain links TRBV27 to TRBJ2-3; no definite D call. Trimming stripped 4 bases from V and 0 bases from J, with 8 bases between. The CDR3 has 14 amino acids. Germline V lookup: CDR1 MNHEY, CDR2 SMNVEV (reference sequence). CDR3 loop: CASSSWDSTDTQYF. CDR3 DNA: TGTGCCAGCAGTTCCTGGGATAGCACAGATACGCAGTATTTT.

The sample holds many counts of this clonotype. The chain uses TRBV11-2 and TRBJ2-7, with 12 nucleotides matching TRBD2. J lost 3 bases, V lost 3 bases, and 0 bases had no gene match. The CDR3 runs 14 residues. The germline V gene has CDR1 SGHAT and CDR2 FQNNGV. This chain's CDR3 is CASSLGLAGYEQYF. The CDR3 DNA reads TGTGCCAGCAGCTTGGGACTAGCGGGCTACGAGCAGTACTTC. Full variable domain (missing parts from reference TRBV11-2 and TRBJ2-7): EAGVAQSPRYKIIEKRQSVAFWCNPISGHATLYWYQQILGQGPKLLIQFQNNGVVDDSQLPKDRFSAERLKGVDSTLKIQPAKLEDSAVYLCASSLGLAGYEQYFGPGTRLTVT.